These T cell receptor beta chains were read from a single sample in a study of blood T cells in healthy people across ages. TCRdb redid the calling of the 5' RACE reads with MiXCR, one entry per CDR3 protein. This repertoire shows 1.5 million to 2 million distinct CDR3 sequences, around half found once; its top ten account for over 2%. Sequenced input: blood. The receptor set was obtained from a woman aged 40 to 50 in good health. CDR3s include the opening cysteine and the closing phenylalanine or tryptophan. The D gene is left open where the match is weak. Clone size, where shown, is once, few, many, or a class for clones that have expanded.

V gene: TRBV24-1
clone size: NA
J gene: TRBJ2-3
D gene: NA
CDR3 DNA: TGTGCCACCAGTGATCCGCGGGACGGGCCCTCAGATACGCAGTATTTT
CDR3 protein: CATSDPRDGPSDTQYF

V gene: TRBV6-2/TRBV6-3
clone size: few
J gene: TRBJ2-6
D gene: NA
CDR3 DNA: TGTGCCAGCAGTGCCCCCGGCCGGCCTGGGGCCAACGTCCTGACTTTC
CDR3 protein: CASSAPGRPGANVLTF

V gene: TRBV28
clone size: NA
J gene: TRBJ2-3
D gene: TRBD2
CDR3 DNA: TGTACCAGCAGTTTATCTAGCGGGGGGGCCGCAGATACGCAGTATTTT
CDR3 protein: CTSSLSSGGAADTQYF

V gene: TRBV20-1
clone size: NA
J gene: TRBJ2-1
D gene: NA
CDR3 DNA: TGCAGTGCTAGCTTTAAAAGGACTTTTAACAATGAGCAGTTCTTC
CDR3 protein: CSASFKRTFNNEQFF

V gene: TRBV29-1
clone size: few
J gene: TRBJ2-7
D gene: NA
CDR3 DNA: TGCAGCGTTGAACTACAGGGAGGTTCCTACGAGCAGTACTTC
CDR3 protein: CSVELQGGSYEQYF

V gene: TRBV20-1
clone size: NA
J gene: TRBJ1-1
D gene: NA
CDR3 DNA: TGCAGTGGGGTGGGTACTGAAGCTTTCTTT
CDR3 protein: CSGVGTEAFF

V gene: TRBV25-1
clone size: few
J gene: TRBJ2-1
D gene: TRBD2
CDR3 DNA: TGTGCCAGCAGTGAGCCGGGACTAGCGGGACACAATGAGCAGTTCTTC
CDR3 protein: CASSEPGLAGHNEQFF

V gene: TRBV15
clone size: few
J gene: TRBJ2-7
D gene: NA
CDR3 DNA: TGTGCCACCAGCAGAGATCTCGGGGTATTGGGGGAGCAGTACTTC
CDR3 protein: CATSRDLGVLGEQYF

V gene: TRBV28
clone size: NA
J gene: TRBJ1-2
D gene: NA
CDR3 DNA: TGTGCCAGCAGTTTAGTGCCAACCAGCGGCTACACCTTC
CDR3 protein: CASSLVPTSGYTF

V gene: TRBV4-3
clone size: NA
J gene: TRBJ1-5
D gene: NA
CDR3 DNA: TGCGCCAGCAGCCAAAACCGGGGCGGCAATCAGCCCCAGCATTTT
CDR3 protein: CASSQNRGGNQPQHF

V gene: TRBV6-2/TRBV6-3
clone size: NA
J gene: TRBJ2-6
D gene: TRBD1
CDR3 DNA: TGTGCCAGCAGTTACCAGGGGGCAGGCGGTTCTGGGGCCAACGTCCTGACTTTC
CDR3 protein: CASSYQGAGGSGANVLTF

V gene: TRBV7-8
clone size: NA
J gene: TRBJ1-4
D gene: NA
CDR3 DNA: TGTGCCAGCAGCTTAGGTCAGGGGTTCGGTGAAAAACTGTTTTTT
CDR3 protein: CASSLGQGFGEKLFF

V gene: TRBV11-2
clone size: few
J gene: TRBJ2-3
D gene: NA
CDR3 DNA: TGTGCCAGCAGACTAGACGGATCTATAGATACGCAGTATTTT
CDR3 protein: CASRLDGSIDTQYF

V gene: TRBV5-1
clone size: NA
J gene: TRBJ2-5
D gene: TRBD1
CDR3 DNA: TGCGCCAGCAGCGCTTCCAGGGGGCTAGAGACCCAGTACTTC
CDR3 protein: CASSASRGLETQYF

V gene: TRBV20-1
clone size: few
J gene: TRBJ2-3
D gene: NA
CDR3 DNA: TGCAGTGCTAGTCACCGACTAGACACAGATACGCAGTATTTT
CDR3 protein: CSASHRLDTDTQYF

V gene: TRBV20-1
clone size: NA
J gene: TRBJ2-1
D gene: NA
CDR3 DNA: TGCAGTGTAGGGCGAAATGAGCAGTTCTTC
CDR3 protein: CSVGRNEQFF

V gene: TRBV10-3
clone size: NA
J gene: TRBJ2-5
D gene: TRBD2
CDR3 DNA: TGTGCCATCGGGGCTAGCGGACAAGAGACCCAGTACTTC
CDR3 protein: CAIGASGQETQYF

V gene: TRBV11-2
clone size: NA
J gene: TRBJ2-7
D gene: NA
CDR3 DNA: TGTGCCAGCAGCCGATCCGCTATCGAGCAGTACTTC
CDR3 protein: CASSRSAIEQYF

V gene: TRBV11-2
clone size: NA
J gene: TRBJ2-1
D gene: TRBD2
CDR3 DNA: TGTGCCAGCAGCTTAACGAGCGGGGGGTCCCGTTACAATGAGCAGTTCTTC
CDR3 protein: CASSLTSGGSRYNEQFF

V gene: TRBV21-1
clone size: few
J gene: TRBJ1-6
D gene: NA
CDR3 DNA: TGTGCCAGCAAAAGACGACGGTGGTGGGATTCACCCCTCCACTTT
CDR3 protein: CASKRRRWWDSPLHF

V gene: TRBV28
clone size: NA
J gene: TRBJ2-5
D gene: TRBD1
CDR3 DNA: TGTGCCAGCACTACGGACAGGGGGCCGCTAAAAGAGACCCAGTACTTC
CDR3 protein: CASTTDRGPLKETQYF

V gene: TRBV9
clone size: NA
J gene: TRBJ1-3
D gene: TRBD1
CDR3 DNA: TGTGCCAGCAGCGGGACAGGGCCTGGAAACACCATATATTTT
CDR3 protein: CASSGTGPGNTIYF

V gene: TRBV7-3
clone size: few
J gene: TRBJ2-3
D gene: TRBD2
CDR3 DNA: TGTGCCAGCAGCTCCCGTAGCGGGGGCGCAGATACGCAGTATTTT
CDR3 protein: CASSSRSGGADTQYF

V gene: TRBV2
clone size: NA
J gene: TRBJ2-5
D gene: TRBD1
CDR3 DNA: TGTGCCAGCACCTGGACAGGGTCGGGCCATCAAGAGACCCAGTACTTC
CDR3 protein: CASTWTGSGHQETQYF

V gene: TRBV29-1
clone size: NA
J gene: TRBJ1-5
D gene: TRBD1
CDR3 DNA: TGCAGCGTTGAAACGGAGGGGGCAATTAATCAGCCCCAGCATTTT
CDR3 protein: CSVETEGAINQPQHF

V gene: TRBV28
clone size: few
J gene: TRBJ2-1
D gene: NA
CDR3 DNA: TGCGCCAGCAGCCAACCTCATGAGCAGTTCTTC
CDR3 protein: CASSQPHEQFF

V gene: TRBV20-1
clone size: NA
J gene: TRBJ2-2
D gene: NA
CDR3 DNA: TGCAGTGCTAGAAGTGGAGGCCGGGACACCGGGGAGCTGTTTTTT
CDR3 protein: CSARSGGRDTGELFF

V gene: TRBV20-1
clone size: once
J gene: TRBJ1-2
D gene: NA
CDR3 DNA: TGCAGTGCTAGAGATGTCGGGGGTGGCTACACCTTC
CDR3 protein: CSARDVGGGYTF

V gene: TRBV29-1
clone size: NA
J gene: TRBJ2-3
D gene: NA
CDR3 DNA: TGCAGCGGCGAGACAGAAAACACAGATACGCAGTATTTT
CDR3 protein: CSGETENTDTQYF

V gene: TRBV6-2/TRBV6-3
clone size: NA
J gene: TRBJ2-1
D gene: NA
CDR3 DNA: TGTGCCAGCAGTTACCACCCCGGGCAGGGCAAGAATGAGCAGTTCTTC
CDR3 protein: CASSYHPGQGKNEQFF

V gene: TRBV3-1
clone size: few
J gene: TRBJ1-2
D gene: NA
CDR3 DNA: TGTGCCAGCAGCCAAGATACGAAAACCGGCTACACCTTC
CDR3 protein: CASSQDTKTGYTF

V gene: TRBV29-1
clone size: NA
J gene: TRBJ2-7
D gene: TRBD2
CDR3 DNA: TGCAGCGTGAGGACTAGCGGGGGCTACGAGCAGTACTTC
CDR3 protein: CSVRTSGGYEQYF

V gene: TRBV18
clone size: NA
J gene: TRBJ1-6
D gene: NA
CDR3 DNA: TGTGCCAACTCACCACTTCCAGTTTTTAATTCACCCCTCCACTTT
CDR3 protein: CANSPLPVFNSPLHF

V gene: TRBV7-2
clone size: once
J gene: TRBJ2-2
D gene: NA
CDR3 DNA: TGTGCCAGCAGCTATAGGGGGGGGACTAATCCCGGGGAGCTGTTTTTT
CDR3 protein: CASSYRGGTNPGELFF

V gene: TRBV5-1
clone size: few
J gene: TRBJ2-3
D gene: TRBD1
CDR3 DNA: TGCGCCAGCAGCTTGGGGACAGGGACCGGCACAGATACGCAGTATTTT
CDR3 protein: CASSLGTGTGTDTQYF

V gene: TRBV6-5
clone size: NA
J gene: TRBJ2-3
D gene: NA
CDR3 DNA: TGTGCCAGCAGCTTTCAGCGACCATCCACAGATACGCAGTATTTT
CDR3 protein: CASSFQRPSTDTQYF

V gene: TRBV18
clone size: NA
J gene: TRBJ2-3
D gene: NA
CDR3 DNA: TGTGCCAGCTCACCGGGCGGGGAAATTTCAGATACGCAGTATTTT
CDR3 protein: CASSPGGEISDTQYF

V gene: TRBV28
clone size: NA
J gene: TRBJ1-5
D gene: NA
CDR3 DNA: TGTGCCAGCAGCCCCCCGGGCGTGGTGGCCCAGCATTTT
CDR3 protein: CASSPPGVVAQHF

V gene: TRBV2
clone size: NA
J gene: TRBJ2-1
D gene: TRBD1
CDR3 DNA: TGTGCCAGCGGGGACAGGCTGTACAATGAGCAGTTCTTC
CDR3 protein: CASGDRLYNEQFF

V gene: TRBV19
clone size: NA
J gene: TRBJ2-1
D gene: NA
CDR3 DNA: TGTGCCAGTAGAACACAGGGTAGCTCCTACAATGAGCAGTTCTTC
CDR3 protein: CASRTQGSSYNEQFF

V gene: TRBV10-3
clone size: few
J gene: TRBJ2-5
D gene: TRBD2
CDR3 DNA: TGTGCCATCAATCGGGGGGAGAGAGAGACCCAGTACTTC
CDR3 protein: CAINRGERETQYF

V gene: TRBV28
clone size: NA
J gene: TRBJ2-5
D gene: TRBD2
CDR3 DNA: TGTGCCAGCAGTTTGGGGGGGGTCCCCGATCAGTACTTC
CDR3 protein: CASSLGGVPDQYF

V gene: TRBV28
clone size: few
J gene: TRBJ2-1
D gene: TRBD1
CDR3 DNA: TGTGCCAGCAGTTTAAAAGGGGACAGGGTTATGAATGAGCAGTTCTTC
CDR3 protein: CASSLKGDRVMNEQFF

V gene: TRBV5-1
clone size: NA
J gene: TRBJ1-2
D gene: NA
CDR3 DNA: TGCGCCAGCAGCTTGTTTGCAGGGAACTATGGCTACACCTTC
CDR3 protein: CASSLFAGNYGYTF

V gene: TRBV6-1
clone size: NA
J gene: TRBJ1-4
D gene: NA
CDR3 DNA: TGTGCCAGCAGCCAGAGCGCCACGGGAGATGAAAAACTGTTTTTT
CDR3 protein: CASSQSATGDEKLFF

V gene: TRBV6-6
clone size: few
J gene: TRBJ1-1
D gene: TRBD1
CDR3 DNA: TGTGCCAGCAGGGGGGACAGGGGGATGAACACTGAAGCTTTCTTT
CDR3 protein: CASRGDRGMNTEAFF

V gene: TRBV5-6
clone size: NA
J gene: TRBJ2-5
D gene: NA
CDR3 DNA: TGTGCCGGACAGGCGGGGGCCTATCAAGAGACCCAGTACTTC
CDR3 protein: CAGQAGAYQETQYF

V gene: TRBV6-2/TRBV6-3
clone size: NA
J gene: TRBJ1-2
D gene: NA
CDR3 DNA: TGTGCCAGCAGTTACCCAGCATCGACAGTAGCTAACTATGGCTACACCTTC
CDR3 protein: CASSYPASTVANYGYTF

V gene: TRBV7-2
clone size: NA
J gene: TRBJ2-5
D gene: NA
CDR3 DNA: TGTGCCAGCAGCCCCTCTAGTTTGCGGCAAGAGACCCAGTACTTC
CDR3 protein: CASSPSSLRQETQYF

V gene: TRBV29-1
clone size: NA
J gene: TRBJ2-1
D gene: TRBD2
CDR3 DNA: TGCAGCGTTGAAGGACTAGCGGGGGAAAGCTCCTACAATGAGCAGTTCTTC
CDR3 protein: CSVEGLAGESSYNEQFF

V gene: TRBV5-5
clone size: NA
J gene: TRBJ2-7
D gene: NA
CDR3 DNA: TGTGCCAGCAGCTCACTCGGATCGGGGTACGAGCAGTACTTC
CDR3 protein: CASSSLGSGYEQYF

V gene: TRBV7-8
clone size: NA
J gene: TRBJ2-5
D gene: TRBD1
CDR3 DNA: TGTGCCAGCAGCTCGCCAACAGGGGGCAAGGGAGAGACCCAGTACTTC
CDR3 protein: CASSSPTGGKGETQYF

V gene: TRBV5-1
clone size: NA
J gene: TRBJ1-2
D gene: NA
CDR3 DNA: TGCGCCAGCAGCTTGAACATGACAGGCCCTCGTTGGGACTATGGCTACACCTTC
CDR3 protein: CASSLNMTGPRWDYGYTF

V gene: TRBV7-2
clone size: NA
J gene: TRBJ2-3
D gene: TRBD2
CDR3 DNA: TGTGCCAGCAGCCGACTAGCGGGGGGGCGCGGCACAGATACGCAGTATTTT
CDR3 protein: CASSRLAGGRGTDTQYF

V gene: TRBV24-1
clone size: NA
J gene: TRBJ1-2
D gene: TRBD1
CDR3 DNA: TGTGCCACCAGTGAGAGGGACAGGGCCTACACCTTC
CDR3 protein: CATSERDRAYTF